This T cell receptor beta chain was obtained from a study of blood T cell repertoires in COVID-19. About the research overall: Sample material is recorded as cDNA or gDNA derived from T cells, B-cell-depleted T cells, or PBMCs.

Repertoires were generated with immunoSEQ multiplex PCR, while TCRdb's copy carries only in-frame clones and drops some. The data contain nearly 250,000 clones, more than 70% of them singletons. Seattle patients were enrolled during active infection and followed longitudinally. This TCR was sampled from a woman of 80 years or more with COVID-19, enrolled during active disease. The specimen was peripheral blood.

CDR3 sequence reads: CASGSPYEQYV. The CDR3 DNA reads TGTGCCAGCGGGAGCCCTTACGAGCAGTACGTC. The rearrangement joins TRBV2 to TRBJ2-7; D perhaps matches TRBD2 (5 bases). The CDR3 has 11 amino acids. Germline V gene data show CDR1 as SNHLY and CDR2 as FYNNEI. The ends were cut back, 8 bases at V and 4 bases at J, with 9 bases in the middle.